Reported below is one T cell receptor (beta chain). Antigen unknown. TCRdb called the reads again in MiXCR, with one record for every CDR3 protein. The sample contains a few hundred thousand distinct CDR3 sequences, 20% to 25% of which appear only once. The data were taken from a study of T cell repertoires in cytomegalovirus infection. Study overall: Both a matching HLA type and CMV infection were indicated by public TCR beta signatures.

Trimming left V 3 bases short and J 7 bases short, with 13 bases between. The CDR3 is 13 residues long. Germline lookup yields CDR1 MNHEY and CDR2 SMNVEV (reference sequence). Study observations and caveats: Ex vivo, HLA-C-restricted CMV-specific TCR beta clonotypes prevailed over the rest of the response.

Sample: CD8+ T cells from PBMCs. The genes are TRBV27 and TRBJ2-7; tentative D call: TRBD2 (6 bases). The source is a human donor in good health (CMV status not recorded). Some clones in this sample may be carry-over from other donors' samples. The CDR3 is CASSLGLAREQYF. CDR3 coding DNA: TGTGCCAGCAGTTTGGGGCTAGCGCGAGAGCAGTACTTC.